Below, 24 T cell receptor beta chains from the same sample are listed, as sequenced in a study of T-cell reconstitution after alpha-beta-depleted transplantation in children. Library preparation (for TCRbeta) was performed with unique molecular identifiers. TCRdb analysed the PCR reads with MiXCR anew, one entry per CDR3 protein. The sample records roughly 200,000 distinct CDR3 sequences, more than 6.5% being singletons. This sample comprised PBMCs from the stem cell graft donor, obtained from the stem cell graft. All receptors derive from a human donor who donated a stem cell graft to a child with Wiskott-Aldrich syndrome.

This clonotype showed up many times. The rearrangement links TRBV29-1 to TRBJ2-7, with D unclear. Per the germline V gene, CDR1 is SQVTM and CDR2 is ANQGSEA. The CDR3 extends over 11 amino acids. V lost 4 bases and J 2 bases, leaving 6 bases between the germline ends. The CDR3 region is CSVVGPYEQYF. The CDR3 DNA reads TGCAGCGTTGTAGGCCCCTACGAGCAGTACTTC.

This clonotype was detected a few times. The CDR3 coding sequence is TGCAGTGCTGACAAAACAGGGACCTTCAATGGCTACACCTTC. Protein: CSADKTGTFNGYTF. V usage is TRBV20-1 and J usage is TRBJ1-2; D might be TRBD1 (6 bases). Germline assignment: CDR1 DFQATT and CDR2 SNEGSKA (reference sequence). CDR3 length: 14 residues. Trimming took 5 bases from V and 6 from J, leaving 19 bases between them.

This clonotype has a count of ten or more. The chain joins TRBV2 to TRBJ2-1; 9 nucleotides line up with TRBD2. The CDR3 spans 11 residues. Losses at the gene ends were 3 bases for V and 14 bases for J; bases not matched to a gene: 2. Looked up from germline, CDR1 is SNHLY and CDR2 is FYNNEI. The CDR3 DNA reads TGTGCCAGCAGTGACCCTAGCGGGAAGTTCTTC. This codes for CASSDPSGKFF.

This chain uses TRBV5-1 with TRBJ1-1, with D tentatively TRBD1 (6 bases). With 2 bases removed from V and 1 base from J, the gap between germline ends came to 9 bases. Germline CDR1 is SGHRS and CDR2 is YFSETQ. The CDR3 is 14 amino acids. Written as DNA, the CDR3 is TGCGCCAGCAGCTTTGAACAGGGGAACACTGAAGCTTTCTTT. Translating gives CASSFEQGNTEAFF.

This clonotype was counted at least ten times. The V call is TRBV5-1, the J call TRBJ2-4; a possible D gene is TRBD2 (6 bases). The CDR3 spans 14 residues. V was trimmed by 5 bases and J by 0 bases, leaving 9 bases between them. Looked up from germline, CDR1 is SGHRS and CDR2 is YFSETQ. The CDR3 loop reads CASRPEGAKNIQYF. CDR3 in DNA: TGCGCCAGCAGACCGGAGGGAGCCAAAAACATTCAGTACTTC.

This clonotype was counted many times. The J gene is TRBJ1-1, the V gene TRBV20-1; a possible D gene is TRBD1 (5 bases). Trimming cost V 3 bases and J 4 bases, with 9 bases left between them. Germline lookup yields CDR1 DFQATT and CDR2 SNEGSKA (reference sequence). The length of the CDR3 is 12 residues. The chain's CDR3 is CSARAGSTEAFF. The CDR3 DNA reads TGCAGTGCTAGGGCAGGGTCCACTGAAGCTTTCTTT.

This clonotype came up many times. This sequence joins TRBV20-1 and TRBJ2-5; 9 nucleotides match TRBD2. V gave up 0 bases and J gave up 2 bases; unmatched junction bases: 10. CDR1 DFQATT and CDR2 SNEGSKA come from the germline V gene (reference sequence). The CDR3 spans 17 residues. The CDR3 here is CSAREGGTSFHQETQYF. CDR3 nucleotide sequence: TGCAGTGCTAGAGAAGGTGGGACTAGCTTTCATCAAGAGACCCAGTACTTC.

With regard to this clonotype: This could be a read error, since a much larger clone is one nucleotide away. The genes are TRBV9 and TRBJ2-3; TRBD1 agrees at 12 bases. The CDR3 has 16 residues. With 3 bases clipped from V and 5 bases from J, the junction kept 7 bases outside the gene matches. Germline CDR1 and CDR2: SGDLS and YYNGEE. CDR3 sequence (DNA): TGTGCCAGCAGCGCACGGGACAGGGGGCGGCAAGATACGCAGTATTTT. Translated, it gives CASSARDRGRQDTQYF.

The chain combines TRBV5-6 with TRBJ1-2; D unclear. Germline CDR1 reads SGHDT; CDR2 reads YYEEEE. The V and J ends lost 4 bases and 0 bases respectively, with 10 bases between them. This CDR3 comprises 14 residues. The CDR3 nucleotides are TGTGCCAGCAGCCCCCGCGCTCCTAACTATGGCTACACCTTC. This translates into CASSPRAPNYGYTF.

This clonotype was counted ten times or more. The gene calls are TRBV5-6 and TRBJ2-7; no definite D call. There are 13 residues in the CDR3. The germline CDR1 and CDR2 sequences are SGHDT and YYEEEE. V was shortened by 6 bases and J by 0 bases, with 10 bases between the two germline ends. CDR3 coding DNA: TGTGCCAGCACACAAGCAAACTCCTACGAGCAGTACTTC. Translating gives CASTQANSYEQYF.

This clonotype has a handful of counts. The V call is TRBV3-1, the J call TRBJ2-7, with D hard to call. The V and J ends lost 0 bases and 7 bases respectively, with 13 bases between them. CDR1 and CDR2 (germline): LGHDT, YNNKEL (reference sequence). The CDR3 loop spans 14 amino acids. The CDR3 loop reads CASSQDSGIGEQYF. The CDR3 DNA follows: TGTGCCAGCAGCCAAGATAGTGGGATAGGGGAGCAGTACTTC.

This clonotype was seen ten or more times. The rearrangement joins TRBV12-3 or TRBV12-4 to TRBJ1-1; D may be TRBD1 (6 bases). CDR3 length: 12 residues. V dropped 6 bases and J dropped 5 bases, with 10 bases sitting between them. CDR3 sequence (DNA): TGTGCCAGCAGCCCGGACAGTACTGAAGCTTTCTTT. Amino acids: CASSPDSTEAFF.

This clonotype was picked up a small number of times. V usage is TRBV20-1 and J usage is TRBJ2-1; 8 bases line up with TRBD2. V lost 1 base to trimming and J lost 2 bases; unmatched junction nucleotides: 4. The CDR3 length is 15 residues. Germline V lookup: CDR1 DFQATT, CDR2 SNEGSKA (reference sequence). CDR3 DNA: TGCAGTGCTAGAGCGGCGGGGGGTACCTACAATGAGCAGTTCTTC. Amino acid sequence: CSARAAGGTYNEQFF.

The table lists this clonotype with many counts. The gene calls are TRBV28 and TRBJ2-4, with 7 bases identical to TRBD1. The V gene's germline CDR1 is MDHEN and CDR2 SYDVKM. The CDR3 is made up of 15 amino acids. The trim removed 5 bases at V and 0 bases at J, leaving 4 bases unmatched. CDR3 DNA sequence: TGTGCCAGCAGTGGCGGACAGGTAGCCAAAAACATTCAGTACTTC. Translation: CASSGGQVAKNIQYF.

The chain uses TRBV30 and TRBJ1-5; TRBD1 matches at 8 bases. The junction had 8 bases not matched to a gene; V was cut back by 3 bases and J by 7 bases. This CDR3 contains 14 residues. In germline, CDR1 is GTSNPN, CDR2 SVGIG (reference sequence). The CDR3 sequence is CAWRSQGVGQPQHF. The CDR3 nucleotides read TGTGCCTGGAGATCACAGGGGGTCGGCCAGCCCCAGCATTTT.

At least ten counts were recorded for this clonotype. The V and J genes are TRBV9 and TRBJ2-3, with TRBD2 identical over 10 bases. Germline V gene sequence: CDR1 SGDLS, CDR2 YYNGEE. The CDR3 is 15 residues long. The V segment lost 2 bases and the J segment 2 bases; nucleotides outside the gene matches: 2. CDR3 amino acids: CASSVGTSATDTQYF. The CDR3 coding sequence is TGTGCCAGCAGCGTCGGGACTAGCGCCACAGATACGCAGTATTTT.

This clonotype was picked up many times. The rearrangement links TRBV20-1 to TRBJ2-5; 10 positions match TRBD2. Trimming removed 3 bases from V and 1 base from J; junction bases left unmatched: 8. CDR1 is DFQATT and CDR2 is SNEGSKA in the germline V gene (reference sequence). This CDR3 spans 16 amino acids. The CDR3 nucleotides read TGCAGTGCTAGTGTTCCAGCGGGGGGGCTCCAAGAGACCCAGTACTTC. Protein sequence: CSASVPAGGLQETQYF.

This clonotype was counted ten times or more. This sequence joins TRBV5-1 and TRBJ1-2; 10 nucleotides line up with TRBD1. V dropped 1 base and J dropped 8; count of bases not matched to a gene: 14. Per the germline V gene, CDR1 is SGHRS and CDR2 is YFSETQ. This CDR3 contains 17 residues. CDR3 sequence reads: CASSLPGGTGAAGGYTF. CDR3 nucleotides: TGCGCCAGCAGCTTGCCAGGCGGGACAGGGGCAGCTGGCGGCTACACCTTC.

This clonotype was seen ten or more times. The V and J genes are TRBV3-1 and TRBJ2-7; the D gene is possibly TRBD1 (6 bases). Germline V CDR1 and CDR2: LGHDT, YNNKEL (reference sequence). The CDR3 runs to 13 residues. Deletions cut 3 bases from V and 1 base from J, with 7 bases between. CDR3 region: CASSHRGSYEQYF. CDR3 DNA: TGTGCCAGCAGCCACAGGGGATCCTACGAGCAGTACTTC.

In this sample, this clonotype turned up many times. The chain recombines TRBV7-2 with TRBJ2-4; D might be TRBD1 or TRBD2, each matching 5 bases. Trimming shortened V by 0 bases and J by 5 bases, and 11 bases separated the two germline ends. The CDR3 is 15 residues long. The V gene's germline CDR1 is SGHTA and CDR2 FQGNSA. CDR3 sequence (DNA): TGTGCCAGCAGCTTAGCGTCCCAGGGAGAAAACATTCAGTACTTC. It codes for CASSLASQGENIQYF. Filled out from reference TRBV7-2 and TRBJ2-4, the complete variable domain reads GAGVSQSPSNKVTEKGKDVELRCDPISGHTALYWYRQSLGQGLEFLIYFQGNSAPDKSGLPSDRFSAERTGGSVSTLTIQRTQQEDSAVYLCASSLASQGENIQYFGAGTRLSVL.

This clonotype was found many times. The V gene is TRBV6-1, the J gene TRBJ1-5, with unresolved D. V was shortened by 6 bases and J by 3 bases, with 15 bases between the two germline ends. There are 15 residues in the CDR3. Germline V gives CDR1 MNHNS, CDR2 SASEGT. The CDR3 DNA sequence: TGTGCCAGCAGCCCATTCGGACGGCTCAATCAGCCCCAGCATTTT. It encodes CASSPFGRLNQPQHF.

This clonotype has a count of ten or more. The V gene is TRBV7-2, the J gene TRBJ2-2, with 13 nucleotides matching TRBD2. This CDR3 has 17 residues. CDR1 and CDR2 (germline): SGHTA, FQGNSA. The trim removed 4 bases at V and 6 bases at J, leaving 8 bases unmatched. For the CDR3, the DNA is TGTGCCAGCAGCTCCCGGACTAGCGGGAGTTATTCCGGGGAGCTGTTTTTT. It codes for CASSSRTSGSYSGELFF.

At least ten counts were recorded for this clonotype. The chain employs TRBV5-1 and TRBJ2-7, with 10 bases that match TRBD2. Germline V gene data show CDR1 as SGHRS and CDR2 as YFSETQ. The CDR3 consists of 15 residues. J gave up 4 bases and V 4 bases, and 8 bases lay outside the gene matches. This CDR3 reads CASSGRTSGDYEQYF. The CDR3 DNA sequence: TGCGCCAGCAGCGGTCGGACTAGCGGCGATTACGAGCAGTACTTC.

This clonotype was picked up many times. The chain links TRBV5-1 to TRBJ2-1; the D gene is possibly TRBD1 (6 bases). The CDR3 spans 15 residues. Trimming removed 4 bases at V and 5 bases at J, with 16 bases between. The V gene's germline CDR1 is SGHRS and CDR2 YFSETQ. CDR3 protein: CASSLVAGVNNEQFF. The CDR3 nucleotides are TGCGCCAGCAGCCTCGTTGCAGGGGTCAACAATGAGCAGTTCTTC.